One and the same sample provided the 9 T cell receptor beta chains below, sequenced in a study of T cells in Graves' hyperthyroidism and ophthalmopathy. The CDR3 regions of TCR beta were amplified from RNA transcripts. With the HTBI primer set, the TCR CDR3 went through a first round of RT-PCR. TCRdb reprocessed the multiplex PCR reads via MiXCR and lists one record per CDR3 protein. The profile shows 640,000 or so distinct CDR3 sequences, 14% to 15% of them singletons. Specimen: blood. The source is a woman between 40 and 55 years old with Graves' ophthalmopathy.

J is TRBJ1-5 and V is TRBV5-1; 8 bases align to TRBD1. Losses at the gene ends were 0 bases for V and 6 bases for J; bases not matched to a gene: 5. The germline V gene has CDR1 SGHRS and CDR2 YFSETQ. The CDR3 runs 15 residues. This CDR3 reads CASSLEGQEGQPQHF. In nucleotides, the CDR3 is TGCGCCAGCAGCTTGGAGGGACAGGAGGGTCAGCCCCAGCATTTT.

This clonotype occurred a few times. The rearrangement uses TRBV6-1 and TRBJ2-2; D gene ambiguous. The CDR3 is 17 amino acids. Per the germline V gene, CDR1 is MNHNS and CDR2 is SASEGT. V dropped 6 bases and J dropped 2 bases, with 19 bases sitting between them. The CDR3 nucleotides read TGTGCCAGCAGGCCTTTTTCTATGACTCAAAACACCGGGGAGCTGTTTTTT. This encodes CASRPFSMTQNTGELFF.

This clonotype was observed at least ten times. V usage is TRBV11-3 and J usage is TRBJ2-7; 8 nucleotides align to TRBD1. In germline, CDR1 is SGHNT, CDR2 YENEEA. This CDR3 contains 15 residues. The J segment lost 5 bases and the V segment lost 3 bases, leaving 9 bases of the junction unmatched. The CDR3 is CASSFTGGGFDEQYF. The CDR3 bases are TGTGCCAGCAGCTTTACAGGGGGTGGGTTCGACGAGCAGTACTTC.

The chain uses TRBV28 and TRBJ2-5; TRBD1 aligns across 8 bases. V gave up 2 bases and J gave up 4 bases; unmatched junction bases: 9. Germline CDR1 is MDHEN and CDR2 is SYDVKM. The CDR3 has 16 residues. The CDR3 DNA is TGTGCCAGCAGTTTAAGGCCGAGGACAGGGCGAGAGACCCAGTACTTC. Amino acids: CASSLRPRTGRETQYF.

The chain is built from TRBV28 and TRBJ2-6, with TRBD2 as a possible D gene (5 bases). The ends were cut back, 10 bases at V and 3 bases at J, with 10 bases in the middle. Germline CDR1 reads MDHEN; CDR2 reads SYDVKM. CDR3 length: 13 residues. DNA for the CDR3: TGTGCCACCCTCCGGGGTGGGGCCAACGTCCTGACTTTC. Its protein product is CATLRGGANVLTF.

This clonotype has only a few counts. The chain has TRBV12-3 or TRBV12-4 and TRBJ2-5, with 14 bases aligning to TRBD2. V shed 8 bases, J shed 5 bases, and the junction held 10 bases outside the gene matches. The CDR3 is 16 residues long. CDR3 bases: TGTGCCAGCGCCGGGACTAGCGGGAGAAGTGGGGAGACCCAGTACTTC. Protein product: CASAGTSGRSGETQYF.

This clonotype was observed a handful of times. A junction end diverges from the germline sequence, so it may reflect a read error. The J gene is TRBJ2-5, the V gene TRBV7-8; D ambiguous. This CDR3 contains 12 residues. Germline CDR1 reads SGHVS; CDR2 reads FQNEAQ. The CDR3 bases are TGTGCCAGCAGTTTAGGGATCCAGACCCAGTACTTC. Protein: CASSLGIQTQYF.

This chain links TRBV5-5 with TRBJ2-4; D is unclear. Trimming removed 1 base from V and 0 bases from J, with 11 bases in between. The CDR3 has 16 amino acids. CDR1 is SGHKS, CDR2 YYEKEE, per germline (reference sequence). This CDR3 reads CASSLLVDLAKNIQYF. The CDR3 DNA is TGTGCCAGCAGCTTGCTGGTGGATCTAGCCAAAAACATTCAGTACTTC.

V is TRBV6-1 and J is TRBJ2-7, with a weak D call TRBD1 (6 bases). CDR1 and CDR2 (germline): MNHNS, SASEGT. The CDR3 runs 13 residues. V lost 6 bases to trimming and J lost 2 bases, with 11 bases between them. CDR3 in DNA: TGTGCCAGCAGAACAGGGTGGACCTACGAGCAGTACTTC. It codes for CASRTGWTYEQYF.